The next 28 T cell receptor beta chains were all read from a single sample in a study of blood T cell repertoires in COVID-19. Produced via immunoSEQ multiplex PCR; TCRdb's table is partial and in-frame only. Here the sample spans some 220,000 clones, 80% to 90% being singletons. The sequencing sample was made of peripheral blood. Receptors were obtained from a man between 50 and 59 years old with active or convalescent COVID-19.

The chain links TRBV12-3 or TRBV12-4 to TRBJ2-1; perhaps TRBD1 as D (6 bases). V lost 1 base, J lost 12 bases, and 13 bases lay in between. This CDR3 contains 13 residues. This CDR3 reads CASSLEVGAVQFF. CDR3 nucleotide sequence: TGTGCCAGCAGTTTAGAAGTGGGGGCGGTGCAGTTCTTC.

The chain has TRBV5-6 and TRBJ2-6; tentatively, D is TRBD2 (5 bases). Germline-derived CDR1 and CDR2 are SGHDT and YYEEEE. V was pared by 5 bases and J by 0 bases, with 6 bases between. The CDR3 has 14 amino acids. Here the CDR3 reads CASRRDSGANVLTF. CDR3 in DNA: TGTGCCAGCAGACGGGACTCTGGGGCCAACGTCCTGACTTTC.

As regards this clone: Mismatch with germline at one junction end may stem from a read error. The V and J genes are TRBV28 and TRBJ1-1; D is unclear. Germline loops: CDR1 MDHEN, CDR2 SYDVKM. The CDR3 loop spans 15 amino acids. The CDR3 nucleotides read TGTGCCAGCAGCTTATACAGAGCGGGGAACACTGAAGCTTTCTTT. This translates into CASSLYRAGNTEAFF.

This chain connects TRBV25-1 to TRBJ2-7, with 9 bases fitting TRBD1. Looked up from germline, CDR1 is MGHDK and CDR2 is SYGVNS. CDR3 length: 17 residues. V lost 0 bases and J lost 4; bases outside the gene matches: 10. CDR3 sequence (DNA): TGTGCCAGCAGTGAATATCCAGACAGGGGGATATATTACGAGCAGTACGTC. Translation gives CASSEYPDRGIYYEQYV.

A single count supports this clone. This rearrangement joins TRBV4-2 to TRBJ1-2; 7 nucleotides align to TRBD1. The V segment lost 0 bases and the J segment 7 bases; nucleotides outside the gene matches: 8. The germline CDR1 and CDR2 sequences are LGHNA and YNFKEQ. The CDR3 consists of 15 residues. CDR3 sequence (DNA): TGTGCCAGCAGCCAAGATGGGAAGACAGGGTTTGGCTACACCTTC. It encodes CASSQDGKTGFGYTF.

V is TRBV28 and J is TRBJ1-2, with 8 bases matching TRBD1. V lost 4 bases and J lost 4; bases outside the gene matches: 2. The germline CDR1 and CDR2 sequences are MDHEN and SYDVKM. This CDR3 is built from 13 residues. The CDR3 region is CASSSGGGYGYTF. The CDR3 DNA reads as TGTGCCAGCAGTTCAGGGGGCGGCTATGGCTACACCTTC.

The chain carries TRBV7-9 and TRBJ2-3; TRBD2 matches at 14 bases. The germline gives CDR1 SEHNR, CDR2 FQNEAQ (reference sequence). The ends lost 5 bases at V and 2 bases at J; junction bases unmatched: 9. CDR3 length: 18 amino acids. The CDR3 loop is CASSRGTSGSGFTDTQYF. The CDR3 nucleotides read TGTGCCAGCAGCCGCGGGACTAGCGGGAGTGGCTTCACAGATACGCAGTATTTT.

This chain connects TRBV6-6 to TRBJ1-2; 8 positions agree with TRBD1. The V segment lost 3 bases and the J segment 2 bases; nucleotides outside the gene matches: 5. This CDR3 comprises 15 residues. The germline V gene has CDR1 MNHNY and CDR2 SVGAGI (reference sequence). The CDR3 nucleotides read TGTGCCAGCAGTTATTTGCAGGGGGCGAACTATGGCTACACCTTC. This gives the protein CASSYLQGANYGYTF.

V and J are TRBV4-3 and TRBJ2-5; D may be TRBD2 (6 bases). This CDR3 comprises 18 residues. Trimming pared 3 bases from V and 3 bases from J, leaving 23 bases between. Germline CDR1 reads LGHNA; CDR2 reads YSLEER. The CDR3 protein is CASSHFPPEVSGKETQYF. Written as DNA, the CDR3 is TGCGCCAGCAGCCATTTCCCCCCGGAGGTTAGCGGTAAAGAGACCCAGTACTTC.

This clone was detected only a few times. The chain couples TRBV7-2 to TRBJ1-1; D gene unclear. Between the trimmed V and J ends, which lost 2 bases and 4 bases, there was a span of 11 bases. The CDR3 runs to 14 residues. The germline V gene has CDR1 SGHTA and CDR2 FQGNSA. DNA of the CDR3: TGTGCCAGCAGCTTACTTCACGGGAGCACTGAAGCTTTCTTT. This codes for CASSLLHGSTEAFF.

V and J are TRBV27 and TRBJ2-1; 12 bases match TRBD2. CDR1 MNHEY and CDR2 SMNVEV come from the germline V gene (reference sequence). This CDR3 region has 16 residues. V gave up 1 base and J gave up 9 bases; unmatched junction bases: 7. This CDR3 is CASSLWLAGGPVEQFF. CDR3 coding DNA: TGTGCCAGCAGTTTATGGCTAGCGGGGGGGCCCGTTGAGCAGTTCTTC.

This rearrangement joins TRBV27 to TRBJ1-2, with D perhaps matching TRBD1 (6 bases). In germline, CDR1 is MNHEY, CDR2 SMNVEV (reference sequence). Between the trimmed V and J ends, which lost 5 bases and 7 bases, there was a span of 14 bases. CDR3 length: 13 residues. As DNA, the CDR3 is TGTGCCAGCAGTCCGGCAGGGGATGGTGGCTACACCTTC. Amino acid sequence: CASSPAGDGGYTF.

V usage is TRBV7-3 and J usage is TRBJ2-2; 7 nucleotides line up with TRBD2. Germline V CDR1 and CDR2: SGHTA, FQGTGA. With 3 bases clipped from V and 5 bases from J, the junction kept 12 bases outside the gene matches. The CDR3 is 17 residues long. The CDR3 sequence: CASSLRVEAGATGELFF. The CDR3, as DNA: TGTGCCAGCAGCTTGAGGGTCGAGGCGGGAGCTACCGGGGAGCTGTTTTTT.

V usage is TRBV5-3 and J usage is TRBJ2-7; TRBD1 might be the D (6 bases). Being an ORF, TRBV5-3 has a function that is uncertain. The CDR3 is made up of 15 amino acids. The ends were cut back, 4 bases at V and 5 bases at J, with 19 bases in the middle. The CDR3 protein is CARSPPIRGFHEQYF. The DNA for the CDR3 is TGTGCCAGAAGCCCCCCGATCAGGGGATTCCACGAGCAGTACTTC.

The V and J genes are TRBV5-1 and TRBJ2-2; possibly TRBD1 for D (6 bases). V was shortened by 8 bases and J by 3 bases, with 14 bases between the two germline ends. This CDR3 is built from 14 residues. Germline lookup yields CDR1 SGHRS and CDR2 YFSETQ. CDR3 sequence reads: CASQPTGYTGELFF. The CDR3 DNA reads TGCGCCAGTCAGCCAACAGGGTACACCGGGGAGCTGTTTTTT.

The chain couples TRBV5-6 to TRBJ2-5; 10 bases agree with TRBD1. The junction had 8 bases not matched to a gene; V was cut back by 4 bases and J by 5 bases. The CDR3 is made up of 15 amino acids. CDR1 and CDR2 (germline): SGHDT, YYEEEE. CDR3 in DNA: TGTGCCAGCAGCAGACAGGGGGCTGGCCGCGAGACCCAGTACTTC. Its translation: CASSRQGAGRETQYF.

V and J are TRBV6-2 or TRBV6-3 and TRBJ2-5; possibly TRBD2 for D (5 bases). Between the trimmed V and J ends, which lost 4 bases and 0 bases, there was a span of 12 bases. CDR1 MNHEY and CDR2 SVGEGT come from the germline V gene. There are 15 residues in the CDR3. The chain's CDR3 is CASSLSGEYQETQYF. CDR3 in DNA: TGTGCCAGCAGTTTAAGCGGAGAGTACCAAGAGACCCAGTACTTC.

This chain joins TRBV4-1 and TRBJ1-6; no definite D call. The V end lost 4 bases, the J end lost 10 bases, and 14 bases lay between the germline ends. CDR1 is MGHRA and CDR2 is YSYEKL in the germline V gene. The CDR3 extends over 14 amino acids. The CDR3 DNA follows: TGCGCCAGCAGCCTATCCTCAGAGGGATCACCCCTCCACTTT. Its translation is CASSLSSEGSPLHF.

This clone came up once. V gene TRBV9 combines with J gene TRBJ2-3, with TRBD1 matching 12 bases. Trimming removed 4 bases from V and 5 bases from J; junction bases left unmatched: 14. Germline V CDR1 and CDR2: SGDLS, YYNGEE. This CDR3 is 18 amino acids long. CDR3 sequence reads: CASSTRDRGPRRGDTQYF. CDR3 nucleotides: TGTGCCAGCAGCACCCGGGACAGGGGGCCTCGTAGGGGAGATACGCAGTATTTT.

The chain recombines TRBV4-1 with TRBJ2-1; 7 bases agree with TRBD1. The CDR3 consists of 16 residues. Germline CDR1 and CDR2: MGHRA and YSYEKL. V was clipped by 1 base and J by 4 bases; unmatched bases: 7. Here the CDR3 reads CASSQAGRGPYNEQFF. CDR3 sequence (DNA): TGCGCCAGCAGCCAAGCGGGTAGGGGGCCTTACAATGAGCAGTTCTTC.

The chain is built from TRBV7-2 and TRBJ1-2; D call uncertain. The V end lost 1 base, the J end lost 3 bases, and 9 bases lay between the germline ends. This CDR3 has 14 amino acids. Germline lookup yields CDR1 SGHTA and CDR2 FQGNSA. CDR3 in amino acids: CASSLVKGDYGYTF. The CDR3, as DNA: TGTGCCAGCAGCTTAGTTAAGGGAGACTATGGCTACACCTTC.

The rearrangement links TRBV7-2 to TRBJ2-1, with TRBD1 identical over 8 bases. The CDR3 runs 14 residues. Germline lookup yields CDR1 SGHTA and CDR2 FQGNSA. The J segment lost 14 bases and the V segment lost 3 bases, leaving 12 bases of the junction unmatched. The CDR3 protein is CASSLDRVGGAEFF. CDR3 DNA sequence: TGTGCCAGCAGCTTGGACAGGGTAGGCGGTGCTGAGTTCTTC.

In its sample, this clone was seen once. The V gene is TRBV29-1, the J gene TRBJ2-1, with D possibly being TRBD2 (5 bases). The CDR3 loop spans 14 amino acids. V dropped 5 bases and J dropped 0 bases, with 11 bases sitting between them. The germline CDR1 and CDR2 sequences are SQVTM and ANQGSEA. CDR3 bases: TGCAGCGTTCGGACTGTCAGCTCCTACAATGAGCAGTTCTTC. It encodes CSVRTVSSYNEQFF.

The chain employs TRBV7-8 and TRBJ1-2; 8 nucleotides match TRBD1. The CDR3 spans 14 residues. Germline V gene sequence: CDR1 SGHVS, CDR2 FQNEAQ. The V gene end was trimmed by 6 bases and the J gene end by 6 bases; junction bases not matched to a gene: 9. The CDR3 DNA reads as TGTGCCAGCAGTCTCCGGGACAGGAATAATGGCTACACCTTC. It codes for CASSLRDRNNGYTF.

The chain combines TRBV23-1 with TRBJ1-2; TRBD1 matches at 9 bases. TRBV23-1 belongs to the ORF category, with a function that is uncertain. Unmatched junction bases numbered 19, after V lost 6 bases and J lost 8 bases. The CDR3 has 17 residues. The CDR3 spells CASSARRDRDLYRGYTF. For the CDR3, the DNA is TGCGCCAGCAGCGCGAGACGGGACAGGGATCTCTACAGAGGCTACACCTTC.

The chain links TRBV11-2 to TRBJ1-1; no definite D call. The CDR3 consists of 12 residues. The germline V gene encodes CDR1 SGHAT and CDR2 FQNNGV. V was clipped by 5 bases and J by 7 bases, with 11 bases between them. DNA for the CDR3: TGTGCCAGCAGCACACTAGAACTTGAAGCTTTCTTT. It translates to CASSTLELEAFF.

This rearrangement joins TRBV6-1 to TRBJ2-7, with D possibly TRBD1 on 6 matching bases. The CDR3 sequence is 13 residues long. The ends were cut back, 6 bases at V and 1 base at J, with 10 bases in the middle. Per germline, CDR1 MNHNS and CDR2 SASEGT. The CDR3 is CASSPGQSYEQYV. The DNA of the CDR3 is TGTGCCAGCAGCCCCGGACAGTCCTACGAGCAGTACGTC.

This sequence joins TRBV2 and TRBJ2-5, with a possible D match to TRBD1 (5 bases). V lost 7 bases, J lost 4 bases, and 13 bases lay in between. Germline CDR1 is SNHLY and CDR2 is FYNNEI. This CDR3 spans 13 amino acids. The chain's CDR3 is CASIGRVIETQYF. The CDR3 DNA reads as TGTGCCAGCATAGGCAGGGTGATAGAGACCCAGTACTTC.